This passage covers 21 T cell receptor beta chains from one sample sequenced in a study of cytomegalovirus exposure and HLA in healthy donors. 13 Jbeta primers and 60 Vbeta primers were used for the PCR. Sequencing was performed with immunoSEQ multiplex PCR; in TCRdb, only in-frame clones are kept and a portion is missing. This sample has around 60,000 clones, with 60% to 80% found just once. The sequenced sample was PBMCs. The source of these receptors is a woman in her thirties or forties in good health and CMV-seropositive.

A single count supports this clone. The V gene is TRBV29-1, the J gene TRBJ1-2, with 12 positions matching TRBD1. In germline, CDR1 is SQVTM, CDR2 ANQGSEA. J gave up 7 bases and V 2 bases, and 8 bases lay outside the gene matches. This CDR3 is built from 15 residues. CDR3 coding DNA: TGCAGCGTTGAACCCGGGACAGGGGGCGCGGGTGGCTACACCTTC. Translating it yields CSVEPGTGGAGGYTF.

Notes on this clone: At one boundary the junction diverges from the germline segment, which might be a read error. The rearrangement uses TRBV9 and TRBJ2-6, with D possibly TRBD1 on 5 matching bases. This CDR3 contains 16 residues. Germline CDR1 and CDR2: SGDLS and YYNGEE. DNA of the CDR3: TGTGCCAGCAGCGTGGGGCAGAACTCTAGGGCCAACGTCCTGACTTTC. Residues: CASSVGQNSRANVLTF.

This chain uses TRBV2 with TRBJ2-7, with TRBD1 matching over 8 bases. J gave up 7 bases and V 4 bases, and 6 bases lay outside the gene matches. CDR1 SNHLY and CDR2 FYNNEI come from the germline V gene. The CDR3 is 13 amino acids. The CDR3 DNA reads as TGTGCCAGCAGTGGGCAGGGGGCGCGGGAGCAGTACTTC. Protein sequence: CASSGQGAREQYF.

The gene calls are TRBV29-1 and TRBJ2-1; 8 bases match TRBD2. The CDR3 runs to 11 residues. J gave up 10 bases and V 7 bases, and 6 bases lay outside the gene matches. From germline, CDR1 is SQVTM and CDR2 ANQGSEA. CDR3 DNA: TGCAGCGCCCGGGGGGGGTACGAGCAGTTCTTC. The encoded protein is CSARGGYEQFF.

This rearrangement joins TRBV6-1 to TRBJ1-2, with D perhaps matching TRBD1 (6 bases). Trimming shortened V by 5 bases and J by 5 bases, and 9 bases separated the two germline ends. In germline, CDR1 is MNHNS, CDR2 SASEGT. This CDR3 spans 12 amino acids. In DNA, the CDR3 is TGTGCCAGCAGTTCCACAGGGTATGGCTACACCTTC. Its protein is CASSSTGYGYTF.

A remark on this clone: The conserved phenylalanine or tryptophan normally closing the CDR3 is absent here, so this likely arose from a read error. This chain uses TRBV6-1 with TRBJ1-2, with TRBD1 identical over 8 bases. CDR1 and CDR2 (germline): MNHNS, SASEGT. The ends lost 4 bases at V and 8 bases at J; junction bases unmatched: 9. The CDR3 runs to 14 residues. CDR3 residues: CASSVEGQVAGYTL. The CDR3 DNA reads TGTGCCAGCAGTGTAGAGGGACAGGTCGCCGGCTACACCCTC.

This chain uses TRBV9 with TRBJ2-1, with D tentatively TRBD2 (5 bases). CDR1 SGDLS and CDR2 YYNGEE come from the germline V gene. The CDR3 is made up of 13 amino acids. The V end lost 3 bases, the J end lost 5 bases, and 9 bases lay between the germline ends. CDR3 bases: TGTGCCAGCAGCGGGCCGCGGGACAATGAGCAGTTCTTC. Translation gives CASSGPRDNEQFF.

The chain links TRBV7-8 to TRBJ1-5, with D perhaps matching TRBD1 (6 bases). V lost 0 bases and J 0 bases, leaving 12 bases between the germline ends. The CDR3 runs 17 residues. Germline V gene data show CDR1 as SGHVS and CDR2 as FQNEAQ. CDR3 sequence: CASSLAWGGYSNQPQHF. The DNA of the CDR3 is TGTGCCAGCAGCTTAGCTTGGGGGGGCTATAGCAATCAGCCCCAGCATTTT.

This chain joins TRBV6-5 and TRBJ2-6; D gene ambiguous. Germline CDR1 and CDR2: MNHEY and SVGAGI. The CDR3 loop spans 14 amino acids. V dropped 2 bases and J dropped 3 bases, with 5 bases sitting between them. The CDR3 DNA reads as TGTGCCAGCAGTTACCGGAGTGGGGCCAACGTCCTGACTTTC. Protein sequence: CASSYRSGANVLTF.

The chain is built from TRBV18 and TRBJ2-1; 9 bases line up with TRBD1. This CDR3 comprises 15 residues. With 1 base clipped from V and 4 bases from J, the junction kept 2 bases outside the gene matches. Germline V gene data show CDR1 as KGHSH and CDR2 as LQKENI. The CDR3 spells CASSPRTGVYNEQFF. CDR3 nucleotide sequence: TGTGCCAGCTCACCACGGACAGGGGTATACAATGAGCAGTTCTTC.

In its sample, this clone was seen a few times. The chain employs TRBV5-1 and TRBJ2-7, with TRBD1 matching 7 bases. The CDR3 extends over 15 amino acids. From germline, CDR1 is SGHRS and CDR2 YFSETQ. The J segment lost 0 bases and the V segment lost 0 bases, leaving 3 bases of the junction unmatched. The CDR3 nucleotides read TGCGCCAGCAGCTTGGAGCCAGGGGGCTCCTACGAGCAGTACTTC. Translation gives CASSLEPGGSYEQYF.

The rearrangement uses TRBV5-1 and TRBJ2-5; tentative D call: TRBD2 (7 bases). The J call may be mistaken, given a closer DNA end match to TRBJ2-7. Germline assignment: CDR1 SGHRS and CDR2 YFSETQ. The CDR3 is made up of 14 amino acids. CDR3 coding DNA: TGCGCCAGCAGCCTCCGGGGGGCAACCTACGAGCAGTACTTC. It specifies CASSLRGATYEQYF.

This clone was seen only a few times. The chain is built from TRBV7-2 and TRBJ2-7; 10 bases align to TRBD1. V shed 5 bases, J shed 5 bases, and the junction held 6 bases outside the gene matches. The CDR3 contains 14 residues. The germline V gene encodes CDR1 SGHTA and CDR2 FQGNSA. Written as DNA, the CDR3 is TGTGCCAGCAGCGCCGGGACAGGGGCGAACGAGCAGTACTTC. As protein: CASSAGTGANEQYF.

J is TRBJ1-2 and V is TRBV20-1; 7 nucleotides line up with TRBD1. Germline trimming cut 5 bases from V and 10 bases from J; bases unmatched to any gene: 4. This CDR3 is 10 amino acids long. Germline lookup yields CDR1 DFQATT and CDR2 SNEGSKA (reference sequence). The CDR3 nucleotides are TGCAGTGCTGGACAGGTTGACTACACCTTC. It encodes CSAGQVDYTF.

This clone has more than one count but fewer than ten. The chain combines TRBV7-7 with TRBJ2-3; 12 positions match TRBD2. Unmatched junction bases numbered 1, after V lost 5 bases and J lost 1 base. This CDR3 has 15 amino acids. CDR1 SSHAT and CDR2 FNYEAQ come from the germline V gene (reference sequence). The CDR3 here is CASSRTSGGTDTQYF. CDR3 nucleotides: TGTGCCAGCAGCCGGACTAGCGGGGGCACAGATACGCAGTATTTT.

The J gene is TRBJ1-1, the V gene TRBV6-1; D not resolved. Trimming took 2 bases from V and 11 from J, leaving 15 bases between them. The CDR3 has 13 amino acids. Germline values: CDR1 MNHNS, CDR2 SASEGT. This chain's CDR3 is CASSESDGRGAFF. For the CDR3, the DNA is TGTGCCAGCAGTGAATCGGACGGCCGAGGGGCTTTCTTT.

This clone was picked up a small number of times. For the CDR3, the DNA is TGCGCCAGCAGTGAGCCCTCGGGGGGGACTGAAGCTTTCTTT. This translates into CASSEPSGGTEAFF. V is TRBV10-2 and J is TRBJ1-1, with a tentative D call TRBD1 (5 bases). In germline, CDR1 is WSHSY, CDR2 SAAADI. This CDR3 comprises 14 residues. V lost 2 bases and J lost 5, with 12 bases in between.

The chain couples TRBV6-5 to TRBJ1-4; D is unresolved. The CDR3 contains 12 residues. Between the trimmed V and J ends, which lost 4 bases and 10 bases, there was a span of 10 bases. Germline V CDR1 and CDR2: MNHEY, SVGAGI. DNA for the CDR3: TGTGCCAGCAGTTCCCGGGATCGAAAACTGTTTTTT. Translation: CASSSRDRKLFF.

This rearrangement joins TRBV30 to TRBJ2-3; D may be TRBD1 (5 bases). V was clipped by 7 bases and J by 0 bases, with 14 bases between them. CDR3 length equals 14 residues. CDR1 GTSNPN and CDR2 SVGIG come from the germline V gene (reference sequence). The CDR3 here is CALHPTASTDTQYF. The CDR3, as DNA: TGTGCCTTACACCCGACAGCTAGCACAGATACGCAGTATTTT.

J is TRBJ2-2 and V is TRBV30, with 8 bases fitting TRBD1. This CDR3 is 15 amino acids long. The junction had 11 bases not matched to a gene; V was cut back by 5 bases and J by 6 bases. The germline CDR1 and CDR2 sequences are GTSNPN and SVGIG (reference sequence). Written as DNA, the CDR3 is TGTGCCTGGTCCCAGGACAGGGTTGGGGCCGGGGAGCTGTTTTTT. Protein sequence: CAWSQDRVGAGELFF.

This rearrangement joins TRBV12-5 to TRBJ1-2; no reliable D call. The CDR3 is 12 amino acids. V lost 7 bases, J lost 5 bases, and 11 bases lay in between. The germline CDR1 and CDR2 sequences are LGHNT and FRNRAP. CDR3 in amino acids: CASAQREYGYTF. CDR3 nucleotides: TGTGCTAGTGCCCAAAGGGAGTATGGCTACACCTTC.